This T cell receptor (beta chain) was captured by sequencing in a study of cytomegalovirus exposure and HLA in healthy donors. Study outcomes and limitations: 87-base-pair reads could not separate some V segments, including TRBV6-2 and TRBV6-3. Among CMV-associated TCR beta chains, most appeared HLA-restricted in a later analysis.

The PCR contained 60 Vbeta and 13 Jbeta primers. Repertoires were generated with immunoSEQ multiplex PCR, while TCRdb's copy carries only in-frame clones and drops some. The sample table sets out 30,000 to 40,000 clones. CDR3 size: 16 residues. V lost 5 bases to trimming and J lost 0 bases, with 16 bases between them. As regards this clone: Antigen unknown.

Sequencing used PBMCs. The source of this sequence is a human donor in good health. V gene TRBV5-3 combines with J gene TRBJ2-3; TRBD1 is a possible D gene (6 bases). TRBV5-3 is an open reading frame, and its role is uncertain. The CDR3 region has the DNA TGTGCCAGAAGTCTTTTGGGGGCAGGAAGCACAGATACGCAGTATTTT. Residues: CARSLLGAGSTDTQYF.